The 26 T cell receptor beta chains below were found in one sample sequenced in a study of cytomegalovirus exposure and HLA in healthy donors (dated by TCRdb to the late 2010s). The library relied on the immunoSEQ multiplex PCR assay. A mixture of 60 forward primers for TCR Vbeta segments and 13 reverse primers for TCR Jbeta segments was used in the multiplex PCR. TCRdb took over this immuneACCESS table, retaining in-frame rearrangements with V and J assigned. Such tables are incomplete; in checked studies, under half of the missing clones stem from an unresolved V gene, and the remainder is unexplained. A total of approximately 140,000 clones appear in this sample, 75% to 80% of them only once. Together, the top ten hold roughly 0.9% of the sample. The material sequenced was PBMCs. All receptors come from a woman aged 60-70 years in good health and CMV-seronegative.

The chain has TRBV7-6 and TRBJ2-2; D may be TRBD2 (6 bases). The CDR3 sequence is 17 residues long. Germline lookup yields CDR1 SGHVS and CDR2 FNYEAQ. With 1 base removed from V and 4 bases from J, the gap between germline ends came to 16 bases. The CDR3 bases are TGTGCCAGCAGCTTAGTAGGGCGGGGACTTATCACCGGGGAGCTGTTTTTT. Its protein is CASSLVGRGLITGELFF.

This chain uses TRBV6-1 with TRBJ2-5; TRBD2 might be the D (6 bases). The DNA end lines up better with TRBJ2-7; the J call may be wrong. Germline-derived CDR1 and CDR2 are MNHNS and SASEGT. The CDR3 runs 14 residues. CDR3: CASHGTADGYEQYF. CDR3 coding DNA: TGTGCCAGCCACGGGACTGCGGATGGCTACGAGCAGTACTTC.

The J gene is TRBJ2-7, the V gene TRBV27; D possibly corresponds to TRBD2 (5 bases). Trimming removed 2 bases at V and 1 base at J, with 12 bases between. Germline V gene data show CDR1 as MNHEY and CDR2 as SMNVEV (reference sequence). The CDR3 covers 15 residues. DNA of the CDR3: TGTGCCAGCAGTTTAGCTAGCCACTATTCCTACGAGCAGTACTTC. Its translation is CASSLASHYSYEQYF.

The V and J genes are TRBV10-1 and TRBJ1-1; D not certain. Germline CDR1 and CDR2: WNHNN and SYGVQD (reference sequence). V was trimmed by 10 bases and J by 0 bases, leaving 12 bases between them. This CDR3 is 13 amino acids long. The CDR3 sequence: CATKAALNTEAFF. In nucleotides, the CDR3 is TGCGCCACCAAGGCGGCCCTGAACACTGAAGCTTTCTTT.

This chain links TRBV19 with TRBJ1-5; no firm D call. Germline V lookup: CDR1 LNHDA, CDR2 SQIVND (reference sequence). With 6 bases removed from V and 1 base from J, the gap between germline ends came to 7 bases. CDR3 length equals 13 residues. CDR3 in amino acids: CASRYGSNQPQHF. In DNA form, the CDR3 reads TGTGCCAGTAGATACGGGAGCAATCAGCCCCAGCATTTT.

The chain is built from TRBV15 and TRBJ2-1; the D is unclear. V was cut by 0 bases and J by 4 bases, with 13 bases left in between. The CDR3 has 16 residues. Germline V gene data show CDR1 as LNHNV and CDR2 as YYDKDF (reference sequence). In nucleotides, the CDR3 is TGTGCCACCAGCAGAGATGGATCGAGGAGATACAATGAGCAGTTCTTC. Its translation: CATSRDGSRRYNEQFF.

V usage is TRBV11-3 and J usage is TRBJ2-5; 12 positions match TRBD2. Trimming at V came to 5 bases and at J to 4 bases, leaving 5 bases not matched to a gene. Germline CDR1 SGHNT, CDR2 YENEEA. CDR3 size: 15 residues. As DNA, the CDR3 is TGTGCCAGCAGCCGGACTAGCGGGGTGGTAGAGACCCAGTACTTC. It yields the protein CASSRTSGVVETQYF.

The CDR3 is CASSPRRDYEQYF. In nucleotides, the CDR3 is TGCGCCAGCAGCCCACGGCGGGACTACGAGCAGTACTTC. This chain connects TRBV4-1 to TRBJ2-7; D is perhaps TRBD2 (6 bases). The CDR3 has 13 residues. Germline CDR1 MGHRA, CDR2 YSYEKL. V was clipped by 4 bases and J by 3 bases, with 10 bases between them.

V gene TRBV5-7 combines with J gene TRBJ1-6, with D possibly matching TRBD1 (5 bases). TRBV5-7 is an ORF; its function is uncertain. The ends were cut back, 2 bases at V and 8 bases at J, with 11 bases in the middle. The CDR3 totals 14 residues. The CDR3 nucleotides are TGTGCCAGCAGCTTCGACAGAATGGATTCACCCCTCCACTTT. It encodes CASSFDRMDSPLHF.

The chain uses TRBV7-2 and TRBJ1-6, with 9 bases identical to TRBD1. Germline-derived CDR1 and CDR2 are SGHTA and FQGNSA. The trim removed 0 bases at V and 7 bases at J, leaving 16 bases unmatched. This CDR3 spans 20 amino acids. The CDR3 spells CASSLAAGQGYPEANSPLHF. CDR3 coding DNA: TGTGCCAGCAGCTTAGCCGCGGGACAGGGATACCCCGAAGCAAATTCACCCCTCCACTTT.

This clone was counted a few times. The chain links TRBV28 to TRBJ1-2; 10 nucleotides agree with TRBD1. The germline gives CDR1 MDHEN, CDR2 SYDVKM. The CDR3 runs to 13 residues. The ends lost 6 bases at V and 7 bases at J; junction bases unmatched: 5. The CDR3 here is CASSYDRGLGYTF. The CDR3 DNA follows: TGTGCCAGCAGCTACGACAGGGGGCTTGGCTACACCTTC.

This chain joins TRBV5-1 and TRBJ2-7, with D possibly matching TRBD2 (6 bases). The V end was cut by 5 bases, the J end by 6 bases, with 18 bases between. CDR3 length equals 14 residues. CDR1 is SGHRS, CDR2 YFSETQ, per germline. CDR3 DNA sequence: TGCGCCAGCAGTCCGGGGGAGAGGTCTCTCGAGCAGTACTTC. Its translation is CASSPGERSLEQYF.

CDR3 in amino acids: CASSLAAGYNQPQHF. CDR3 nucleotides: TGTGCCAGCAGCTTAGCAGCAGGTTACAATCAGCCCCAGCATTTT. This chain uses TRBV7-6 with TRBJ1-5; D uncertain. This CDR3 contains 15 residues. Germline V gene data show CDR1 as SGHVS and CDR2 as FNYEAQ. V lost 0 bases and J 3 bases, leaving 9 bases between the germline ends.

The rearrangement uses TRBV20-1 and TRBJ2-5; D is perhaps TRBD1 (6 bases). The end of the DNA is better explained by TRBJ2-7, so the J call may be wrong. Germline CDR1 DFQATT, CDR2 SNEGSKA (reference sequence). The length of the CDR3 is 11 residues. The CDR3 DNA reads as TGCAGTGCCAACAGGGTACGCGAGCAGTACTTC. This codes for CSANRVREQYF.

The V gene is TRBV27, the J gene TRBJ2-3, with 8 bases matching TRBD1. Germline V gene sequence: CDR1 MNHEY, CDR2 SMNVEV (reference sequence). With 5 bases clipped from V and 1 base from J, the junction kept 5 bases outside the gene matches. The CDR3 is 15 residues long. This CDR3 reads CASSQSTGGTDTQYF. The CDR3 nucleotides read TGTGCCAGCAGTCAATCGACAGGGGGCACAGATACGCAGTATTTT.

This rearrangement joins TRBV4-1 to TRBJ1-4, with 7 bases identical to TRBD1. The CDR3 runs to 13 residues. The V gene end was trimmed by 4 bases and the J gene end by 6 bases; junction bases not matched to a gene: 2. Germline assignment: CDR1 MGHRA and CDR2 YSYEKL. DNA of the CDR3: TGCGCCAGCAGCCTGACAGGGTATGAAAAACTGTTTTTT. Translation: CASSLTGYEKLFF.

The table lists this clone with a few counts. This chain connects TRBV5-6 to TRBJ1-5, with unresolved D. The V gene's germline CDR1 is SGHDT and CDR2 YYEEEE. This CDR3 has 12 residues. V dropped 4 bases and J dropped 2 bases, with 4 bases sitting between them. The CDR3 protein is CASSVGNQPQHF. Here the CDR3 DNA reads TGTGCCAGCAGCGTCGGCAATCAGCCCCAGCATTTT.

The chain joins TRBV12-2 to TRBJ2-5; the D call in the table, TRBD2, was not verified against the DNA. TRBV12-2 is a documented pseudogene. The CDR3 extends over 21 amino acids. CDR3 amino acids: CASRLASGIKFLAGDQETQYF. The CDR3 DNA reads TGTGCAAGTCGCTTAGCGTCCGGGATAAAATTCCTAGCGGGGGACCAAGAGACCCAGTACTTC.

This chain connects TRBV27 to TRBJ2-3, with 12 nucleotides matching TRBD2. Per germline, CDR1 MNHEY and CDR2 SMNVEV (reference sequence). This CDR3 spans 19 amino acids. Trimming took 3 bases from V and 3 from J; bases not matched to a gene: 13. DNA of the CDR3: TGTGCCAGCAGTTTCTCTCTAGCGGGAGGGCCGAGTCGGACAGATACGCAGTATTTT. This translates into CASSFSLAGGPSRTDTQYF.

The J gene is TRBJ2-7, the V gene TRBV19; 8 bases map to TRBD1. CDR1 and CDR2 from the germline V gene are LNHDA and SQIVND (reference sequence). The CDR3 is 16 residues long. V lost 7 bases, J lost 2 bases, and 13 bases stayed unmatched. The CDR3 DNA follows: TGTGCCAGTATGAGGAGGTCCGGACAGGGCACCTACGAGCAGTACTTC. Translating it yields CASMRRSGQGTYEQYF.

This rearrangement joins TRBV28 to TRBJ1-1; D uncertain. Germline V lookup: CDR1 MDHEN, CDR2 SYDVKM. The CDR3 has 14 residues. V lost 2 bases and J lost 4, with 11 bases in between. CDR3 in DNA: TGTGCCAGCAGTTTAGTTCGGTTTGGCACTGAAGCTTTCTTT. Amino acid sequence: CASSLVRFGTEAFF. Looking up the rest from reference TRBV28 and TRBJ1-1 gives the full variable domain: DVKVTQSSRYLVKRTGEKVFLECVQDMDHENMFWYRQDPGLGLRLIYFSYDVKMKEKGDIPEGYSVSREKKERFSLILESASTNQTSMYLCASSLVRFGTEAFFGQGTRLTVV.

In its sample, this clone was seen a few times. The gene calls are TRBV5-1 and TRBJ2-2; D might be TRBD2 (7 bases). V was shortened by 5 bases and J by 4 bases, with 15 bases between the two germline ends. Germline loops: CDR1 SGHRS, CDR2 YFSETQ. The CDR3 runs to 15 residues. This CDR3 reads CASSSVAGATGELFF. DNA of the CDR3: TGCGCCAGCAGTTCGGTCGCGGGGGCCACCGGGGAGCTGTTTTTT.

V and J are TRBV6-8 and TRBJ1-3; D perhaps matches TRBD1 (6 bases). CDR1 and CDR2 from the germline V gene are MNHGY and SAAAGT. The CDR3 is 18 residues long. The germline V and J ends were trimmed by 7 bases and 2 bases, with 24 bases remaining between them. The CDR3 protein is CASNYSTGISSAGNTIYF. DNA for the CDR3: TGTGCCAGCAACTACTCAACAGGGATATCCTCTGCTGGAAACACCATATATTTT.

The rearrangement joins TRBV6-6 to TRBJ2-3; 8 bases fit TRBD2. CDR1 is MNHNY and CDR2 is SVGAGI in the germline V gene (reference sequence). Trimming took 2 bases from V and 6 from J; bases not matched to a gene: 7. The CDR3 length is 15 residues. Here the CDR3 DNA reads TGTGCCAGCAGTTACGGAGTAGCGGGGCACGATACGCAGTATTTT. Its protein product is CASSYGVAGHDTQYF.

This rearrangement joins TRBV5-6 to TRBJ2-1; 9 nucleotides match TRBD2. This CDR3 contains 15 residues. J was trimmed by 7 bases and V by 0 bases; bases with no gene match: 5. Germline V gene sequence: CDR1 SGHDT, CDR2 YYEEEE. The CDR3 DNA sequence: TGTGCCAGCAGCTTGGGAGGTAGCGGGGGAAATGAGCAGTTCTTC. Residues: CASSLGGSGGNEQFF.

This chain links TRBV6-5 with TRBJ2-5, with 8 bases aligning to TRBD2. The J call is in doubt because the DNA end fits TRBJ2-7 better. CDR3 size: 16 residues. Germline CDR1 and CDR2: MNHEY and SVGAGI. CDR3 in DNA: TGTGCCAGCAGTTACTCGTTTAGCGGGATTTCCTACGAGCAGTACTTC. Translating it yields CASSYSFSGISYEQYF.